These 28 T cell receptor beta chains were sequenced from one sample in a study of T-cell reconstitution after alpha-beta-depleted transplantation in children. Construction of the TCRbeta library involved unique molecular identifiers. TCRdb fed the PCR reads into MiXCR, producing one record per CDR3 protein. The sample consists of around 450,000 distinct CDR3 sequences, approximately 42% of them appearing once. This specimen consisted of PBMCs, obtained before TCRalphabeta/CD19-depleted stem cell transplant. The source is a girl aged 2 to 10 with aplastic anemia, due to receive a stem cell transplant.

The chain links TRBV28 to TRBJ2-7; possibly TRBD1 for D (5 bases). The CDR3 is 14 amino acids. Trimming removed 0 bases at V and 6 bases at J, with 12 bases between. CDR1 is MDHEN, CDR2 SYDVKM, per germline. This CDR3 reads CASSLWQERGEQYF. CDR3 sequence (DNA): TGTGCCAGCAGTTTATGGCAGGAAAGGGGCGAGCAGTACTTC.

This clonotype was found many times. The gene calls are TRBV3-1 and TRBJ2-3; the match to TRBD2 covers 9 bases. Germline assignment: CDR1 LGHDT and CDR2 YNNKEL (reference sequence). This CDR3 comprises 18 residues. With 4 bases clipped from V and 6 bases from J, the junction kept 17 bases outside the gene matches. This chain's CDR3 is CASSPRLILAGNSDTQYF. Here the CDR3 DNA reads TGTGCCAGCAGCCCTCGGCTAATCCTAGCGGGAAATTCGGATACGCAGTATTTT.

Only a few counts were recorded for this clonotype. The chain has TRBV15 and TRBJ1-4, with 8 bases matching TRBD1. The junction had 1 base not matched to a gene; V was cut back by 2 bases and J by 8 bases. Looked up from germline, CDR1 is LNHNV and CDR2 is YYDKDF (reference sequence). This CDR3 is built from 13 residues. The CDR3 loop reads CATSRWTGEKLFF. DNA of the CDR3: TGTGCCACCAGCAGATGGACAGGGGAAAAACTGTTTTTT.

V usage is TRBV5-1 and J usage is TRBJ2-3; TRBD2 aligns across 7 bases. The V and J ends lost 4 bases and 0 bases, in that order; junction bases with no gene match: 8. Germline CDR1 and CDR2: SGHRS and YFSETQ. The CDR3 covers 16 residues. The CDR3 region is CASSRESGISTDTQYF. CDR3 bases: TGCGCCAGCAGCCGAGAAAGCGGGATAAGCACAGATACGCAGTATTTT.

The chain links TRBV7-9 to TRBJ2-1; 8 nucleotides agree with TRBD2. The CDR3 consists of 15 residues. Germline trimming cut 4 bases from V and 3 bases from J; bases unmatched to any gene: 5. Germline assignment: CDR1 SEHNR and CDR2 FQNEAQ (reference sequence). The CDR3 DNA reads TGTGCCAGCAGCTCCATAGCGGGAAGCTACAATGAGCAGTTCTTC. The encoded protein is CASSSIAGSYNEQFF.

CDR3: CSALRTSGSAGEQFF. CDR3 nucleotide sequence: TGCAGTGCTTTAAGGACTAGCGGGAGTGCCGGGGAGCAGTTCTTC. The chain couples TRBV20-1 to TRBJ2-1, with TRBD2 matching 13 bases. In germline, CDR1 is DFQATT, CDR2 SNEGSKA (reference sequence). The V gene end was trimmed by 5 bases and the J gene end by 10 bases; junction bases not matched to a gene: 11. There are 15 residues in the CDR3.

This sequence joins TRBV4-1 and TRBJ1-3, with unresolved D. The V and J ends lost 3 bases and 0 bases respectively, with 15 bases between them. The CDR3 totals 17 residues. Germline assignment: CDR1 MGHRA and CDR2 YSYEKL. The CDR3 nucleotides are TGCGCCAGCAGCCAGGGTCAACTGTTGAGCTCTGGAAACACCATATATTTT. Its translation is CASSQGQLLSSGNTIYF.

This clonotype was counted many times. The rearrangement uses TRBV11-2 and TRBJ2-1; D is tentatively TRBD1 or TRBD2 (5 bases each). Trimming took off 5 bases at V and 2 bases at J, with 16 bases between the two ends. CDR3 length: 16 amino acids. CDR1 is SGHAT, CDR2 FQNNGV, per germline. This CDR3 is CASSRGERSAYNEQFF. DNA of the CDR3: TGTGCCAGCAGCCGAGGGGAGCGCTCTGCCTACAATGAGCAGTTCTTC.

The table lists this clonotype with many counts. In nucleotides, the CDR3 is TGCAGTGCCGCTGGGGGGGCAGGTGGCTATGGCTACACCTTC. Amino acids: CSAAGGAGGYGYTF. The chain couples TRBV20-1 to TRBJ1-2, with D possibly matching TRBD1 (6 bases). CDR3 length: 14 amino acids. The V gene's germline CDR1 is DFQATT and CDR2 SNEGSKA (reference sequence). The V end was cut by 6 bases, the J end by 4 bases, with 18 bases between.

This clonotype was seen a few times. V is TRBV5-1 and J is TRBJ1-1, with 7 nucleotides matching TRBD1. The CDR3 contains 15 residues. V lost 2 bases to trimming and J lost 3 bases; unmatched junction nucleotides: 7. Germline V lookup: CDR1 SGHRS, CDR2 YFSETQ. DNA of the CDR3: TGCGCCAGCAGCTTAGACAGGGTTCCGGACACTGAAGCTTTCTTT. Protein: CASSLDRVPDTEAFF.

This sequence joins TRBV12-3 or TRBV12-4 and TRBJ1-2, with TRBD1 matching over 11 bases. V gave up 5 bases and J gave up 4 bases; unmatched junction bases: 9. CDR3 length equals 16 residues. The CDR3, as DNA: TGTGCCAGCAGTAACCGGGGACAGGGGGTTTCCTATGGCTACACCTTC. As protein: CASSNRGQGVSYGYTF.

CDR3 loop: CASSLSTHTTSNTEAFF. CDR3 coding DNA: TGTGCCAGCAGCTTAAGCACCCACACAACCTCGAACACTGAAGCTTTCTTT. V is TRBV7-9 and J is TRBJ1-1, with D hard to call. The CDR3 covers 17 residues. The ends were cut back, 2 bases at V and 1 base at J, with 17 bases in the middle. CDR1 is SEHNR, CDR2 FQNEAQ, per germline (reference sequence).

This clonotype is a singleton in its sample. This sequence joins TRBV7-3 and TRBJ2-1; no clear D gene. This CDR3 spans 13 amino acids. V was clipped by 0 bases and J by 9 bases, with 9 bases between them. Germline loops: CDR1 SGHTA, CDR2 FQGTGA. The CDR3 spells CASSLTGPGEQFF. Written as DNA, the CDR3 is TGTGCCAGCAGCTTAACTGGTCCGGGTGAGCAGTTCTTC.

This clonotype was seen more than once but under ten times. The CDR3 bases are TGCAGTGCCCCACGGGCGGTCCCTCGGGGGGATACGCAGTATTTT. Translated, it gives CSAPRAVPRGDTQYF. The rearrangement links TRBV20-1 to TRBJ2-3, with D tentatively TRBD2 (6 bases). V was cut by 6 bases and J by 6 bases, with 22 bases left in between. Germline V gene sequence: CDR1 DFQATT, CDR2 SNEGSKA (reference sequence). CDR3 size: 15 residues.

The chain employs TRBV12-5 and TRBJ2-1, with 8 bases identical to TRBD1. V gave up 6 bases and J gave up 8 bases; unmatched junction bases: 9. The CDR3 has 14 amino acids. Germline CDR1 reads LGHNT; CDR2 reads FRNRAP. As DNA, the CDR3 is TGTGCTAGTGGCGCCGCTCAGGGGGCCGATGAGCAGTTCTTC. The encoded protein is CASGAAQGADEQFF.

This sequence joins TRBV30 and TRBJ2-7; the match to TRBD2 covers 12 bases. V gave up 3 bases and J gave up 2 bases; unmatched junction bases: 5. There are 15 residues in the CDR3. Germline V lookup: CDR1 GTSNPN, CDR2 SVGIG (reference sequence). This CDR3 reads CAWSPGTSGPYEQYF. The CDR3 bases are TGTGCCTGGAGCCCCGGGACTAGCGGGCCCTACGAGCAGTACTTC.

This clonotype was detected many times. This chain uses TRBV12-3 or TRBV12-4 with TRBJ2-7, with D hard to call. The CDR3 covers 12 residues. V was cut by 1 base and J by 6 bases, with 7 bases left in between. Here the CDR3 reads CASSLGPSEQYF. CDR3 nucleotides: TGTGCCAGCAGTTTAGGACCGAGCGAGCAGTACTTC.

This clonotype was counted only a few times. V gene TRBV20-1 combines with J gene TRBJ1-4; 8 nucleotides line up with TRBD1. Germline V gene data show CDR1 as DFQATT and CDR2 as SNEGSKA (reference sequence). Trimming took 5 bases from V and 5 from J; bases not matched to a gene: 4. The CDR3 spans 13 residues. CDR3 amino acids: CSAGTGVNEKLFF. The CDR3 coding sequence is TGCAGTGCTGGGACAGGAGTCAATGAAAAACTGTTTTTT.

This clonotype was counted many times. The chain couples TRBV5-5 to TRBJ1-2, with D unresolved. Trimming stripped 4 bases from V and 4 bases from J, with 17 bases between. Germline V CDR1 and CDR2: SGHKS, YYEKEE (reference sequence). CDR3 length: 15 amino acids. Here the CDR3 DNA reads TGTGCCAGCAGCCACCCTGGGCAGACTTTCTATGGCTACACCTTC. It yields the protein CASSHPGQTFYGYTF. The full variable domain, in which reference TRBV5-5 and TRBJ1-2 provide the parts outside the CDR3, is DAGVTQSPTHLIKTRGQQVTLRCSPISGHKSVSWYQQVLGQGPQFIFQYYEKEERGRGNFPDRFSARQFPNYSSELNVNALLLGDSALYLCASSHPGQTFYGYTFGSGTRLTVV.

The rearrangement uses TRBV29-1 and TRBJ2-3; D possibly corresponds to TRBD2 (6 bases). Germline V gives CDR1 SQVTM, CDR2 ANQGSEA. The ends were cut back, 6 bases at V and 3 bases at J, with 10 bases in the middle. The CDR3 totals 12 residues. In DNA, the CDR3 is TGCAGCGTGACTAGTATAACAGATACGCAGTATTTT. Its translation is CSVTSITDTQYF.

The chain uses TRBV5-4 and TRBJ2-4; D may be TRBD1 or TRBD2 (5 bases each). From germline, CDR1 is SGHNT and CDR2 YYREEE (reference sequence). This CDR3 is built from 17 residues. Trimming took off 3 bases at V and 1 base at J, with 17 bases between the two ends. The CDR3 DNA is TGTGCCAGCAGCTCGATCTCTCAGGGAGTGGCCAAAAACATTCAGTACTTC. It codes for CASSSISQGVAKNIQYF.

This clonotype was picked up one time. This chain links TRBV20-1 with TRBJ2-7; 7 nucleotides match TRBD2. The V gene's germline CDR1 is DFQATT and CDR2 SNEGSKA (reference sequence). The CDR3 contains 13 residues. J was trimmed by 5 bases and V by 5 bases; bases with no gene match: 9. The CDR3 bases are TGCAGTGCTTGCCGGGACTACGTCCACGAGCAGTACTTC. Translated: CSACRDYVHEQYF.

CDR3 coding DNA: TGTGCCAGCAGTTACTCGGCGTGGGACCCTAATAGAGTGTTCTTC. Its translation: CASSYSAWDPNRVFF. V is TRBV6-2 or TRBV6-3 and J is TRBJ2-1; TRBD1 or TRBD2 may be the D gene (5 bases each). The germline V gene encodes CDR1 MNHEY and CDR2 SVGEGT. V was trimmed by 0 bases and J by 15 bases, leaving 21 bases between them. The CDR3 totals 15 residues.

The rearrangement joins TRBV28 to TRBJ1-3, with TRBD1 identical over 8 bases. The ends lost 7 bases at V and 0 bases at J; junction bases unmatched: 5. Looked up from germline, CDR1 is MDHEN and CDR2 is SYDVKM. There are 15 residues in the CDR3. This CDR3 is CASNRDRNSGNTIYF. As DNA, the CDR3 is TGTGCCAGCAATCGGGACAGGAACTCTGGAAACACCATATATTTT.

This chain links TRBV5-1 with TRBJ1-4, with 8 positions matching TRBD1. Trimming at V came to 4 bases and at J to 4 bases, leaving 3 bases not matched to a gene. This CDR3 contains 14 residues. Looked up from germline, CDR1 is SGHRS and CDR2 is YFSETQ. The CDR3 nucleotides are TGCGCCAGCAGCGTGGGACAGGATAATGAAAAACTGTTTTTT. This sequence encodes CASSVGQDNEKLFF.

This clonotype was seen a few times. The J gene is TRBJ1-6, the V gene TRBV20-1, with 7 positions matching TRBD1. The CDR3 loop spans 15 amino acids. V lost 3 bases and J lost 6; bases outside the gene matches: 8. Per germline, CDR1 DFQATT and CDR2 SNEGSKA (reference sequence). CDR3 amino acids: CSASFAGGANSPLHF. For the CDR3, the DNA is TGCAGTGCTAGCTTTGCAGGGGGAGCTAATTCACCCCTCCACTTT.

The V call is TRBV7-9, the J call TRBJ2-7; TRBD2 is a possible D gene (7 bases). This CDR3 is built from 16 residues. Germline CDR1 SEHNR, CDR2 FQNEAQ (reference sequence). V was cut by 5 bases and J by 2 bases, with 19 bases left in between. CDR3 amino acids: CASSPKGGAYPYEQYF. The CDR3 DNA reads TGTGCCAGCAGCCCCAAGGGGGGGGCTTATCCCTACGAGCAGTACTTC.

This clonotype was seen more than once but under ten times. This sequence joins TRBV20-1 and TRBJ1-3; a weak D match, TRBD1 (5 bases). Per the germline V gene, CDR1 is DFQATT and CDR2 is SNEGSKA (reference sequence). This CDR3 comprises 17 residues. The V and J ends lost 5 bases and 4 bases respectively, with 24 bases between them. The CDR3 DNA reads as TGCAGTGCTCTCGGAATAGGACATCCACGAGGCGGAAACACCATATATTTT. Protein sequence: CSALGIGHPRGGNTIYF.